This T cell receptor beta chain came from a study of beta chain features in type 1 diabetes. CD4+ cells of the naive, central memory, regulatory and stem cell-like memory types were sorted via CD45RO/CCR7/CD25/CD127/CD95/CD27. Whole-study results and caveats: For cells with high TCR expression, cDNA sequencing could yield over-representation.

This clone has just a few counts. Its target is not known. Trimming took 7 bases from V and 4 from J; bases not matched to a gene: 12. The CDR3 has 16 residues. Germline CDR1 is ENHRY and CDR2 is SYGVKD. What was sequenced were expressed TCRB transcripts, since all of the isolated RNA had been reverse transcribed. The read count averaged around 3.6 million across naive, central memory and regulatory T cell samples. Profiling relied on immunoSEQ multiplex PCR, and the TCRdb table lists in-frame clones only, not all of them. The data show around 310,000 clones, 9.5% to 12% seen once. The rearrangement uses TRBV10-3 and TRBJ2-1; 8 bases align to TRBD1. Sequencing was carried out using naive CD4+ T cells from blood. This TCR was sampled from a woman in her 30s in good health. This CDR3 reads CAITTDRGPGYNEQFF. The CDR3 region has the DNA TGTGCCATCACCACAGACAGGGGCCCGGGGTACAATGAGCAGTTCTTC.